The next 3 T cell receptor beta chains were all read from a single sample in a study of blood T cell repertoires in COVID-19. Assay used: immunoSEQ multiplex PCR; TCRdb lists only in-frame clones, some missing. The sample lists about 390,000 clones, 80% to 90% occurring once. The sample comprised peripheral blood. These receptors all stem from a woman in her sixties or seventies with COVID-19, enrolled during active disease.

This chain links TRBV6-1 with TRBJ2-5, with 9 bases fitting TRBD2. J was trimmed by 5 bases and V by 3 bases; bases with no gene match: 7. This CDR3 comprises 15 residues. Germline assignment: CDR1 MNHNS and CDR2 SASEGT. The CDR3 DNA is TGTGCCAGCAGTGAGACGCGGGGGGGCTGGGAGACCCAGTACTTC. It is translated as CASSETRGGWETQYF.

V and J are TRBV12-5 and TRBJ1-1, with TRBD1 identical over 9 bases. The CDR3 covers 17 residues. Germline loops: CDR1 LGHNT, CDR2 FRNRAP. Germline trimming cut 7 bases from V and 3 bases from J; bases unmatched to any gene: 15. CDR3 coding DNA: TGTGCTAGTGCCCCGGTATGGGGGACAGGGCGGGACACTGAAGCTTTCTTT. It encodes CASAPVWGTGRDTEAFF.

The chain couples TRBV7-2 to TRBJ2-5, with TRBD2 matching over 11 bases. The CDR3 is made up of 16 amino acids. The trim removed 5 bases at V and 1 base at J, leaving 6 bases unmatched. CDR1 is SGHTA, CDR2 FQGNSA, per germline. The CDR3, as DNA: TGTGCCAGCAGCGAGCGACTAGCGGGGCTCCAAGAGACCCAGTACTTC. It specifies CASSERLAGLQETQYF.